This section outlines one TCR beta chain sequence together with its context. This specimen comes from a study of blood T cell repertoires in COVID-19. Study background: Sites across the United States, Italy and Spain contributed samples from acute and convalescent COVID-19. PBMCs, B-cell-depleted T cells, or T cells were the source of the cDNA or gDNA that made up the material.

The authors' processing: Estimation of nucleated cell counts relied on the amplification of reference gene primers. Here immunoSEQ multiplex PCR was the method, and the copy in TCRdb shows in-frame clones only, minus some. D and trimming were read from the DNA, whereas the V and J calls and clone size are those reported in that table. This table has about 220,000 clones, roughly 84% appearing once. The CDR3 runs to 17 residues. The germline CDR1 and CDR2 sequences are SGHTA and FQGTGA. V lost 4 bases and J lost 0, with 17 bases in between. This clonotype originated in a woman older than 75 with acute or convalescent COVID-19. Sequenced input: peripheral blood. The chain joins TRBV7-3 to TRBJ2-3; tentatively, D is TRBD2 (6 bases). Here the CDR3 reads CASSSGSSVASTDTQYF. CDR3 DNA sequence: TGTGCCAGCAGCTCAGGCTCTAGCGTTGCTAGCACAGATACGCAGTATTTT.